The text below deals with one TCR beta chain. The target antigen is unknown. A much larger clone is a single base away; this may be a read error. The data were taken from a study of T cell repertoires in cytomegalovirus infection. About the research overall: Through public TCR beta signatures, both CMV infection and matching HLA type were indicated.

Via MiXCR, TCRdb re-called the reads, giving one row per CDR3 protein. The sample carries more than 85,000 distinct CDR3 sequences, around 31% recorded once. Study conclusions and caveats: The cumulative frequency of public TCR beta families distinguished individuals who carried CMV together with the relevant HLA.

The sequences come from CD8+ T cells from cultured PBMCs, collected from culture after CMV antigen stimulation. The sequence was collected from a human donor in good health (CMV status not recorded). Some clones in this sample may be carry-over from other donors' samples.

This chain's CDR3 is CASGLGQFTEAFF. In DNA form, the CDR3 reads TGCGCCAGCGGCCTAGGACAATTCACTGAAGCTTTCTTT. The genes are TRBV4-1 and TRBJ1-1, with D possibly matching TRBD1 (5 bases). V was pared by 8 bases and J by 4 bases, with 14 bases between. Germline V gives CDR1 MGHRA, CDR2 YSYEKL. The CDR3 consists of 13 residues.